The T cell receptor beta chain under discussion was sequenced for a study of memory CD4+ T cells and cytomegalovirus serostatus (dated by TCRdb to about 2019). A note on the overall study: The cohort included around 35 healthy adults from Belgium, of whom 9 were CMV seropositive and approximately 25 were CMV seronegative. To replicate a published TCR-based CMV serostatus classifier, the study sequenced CD4+ memory TCRbeta repertoires from a Belgian cohort whose cytomegalovirus serostatus was known. Points the paper makes about the study in general: The results were read as suggesting that the CMV-associated TCR signature is, for the most part, present in the CD4+ memory repertoire. For CMV serostatus prediction, a median bootstrapped AUC of approximately 0.95 was reached with the original framework, and a median bootstrapped AUC of roughly 0.89 was reached with a US-trained random forest. The original-framework classifier achieved a median bootstrapped AUC of approximately 0.96 with a 95% CI of 0.76-1.00 on the Belgian cohort. Among the 150 to 200 previously reported CMV-associated TCRbeta sequences, 67 showed up in the CD4+ memory repertoires, with each one found in between one and five individuals. Only CD4+CD45RO+ memory cells were sequenced, in contrast to the original study, in which naive and memory CD4+ and CD8+ populations were covered.

The table lists this clone with a few counts. Its binding antigen is unknown. Base qualities are not provided; no much larger clone lies one nucleotide away. Single viable CD3+CD4+CD8-CD45RO+ cells were sorted as memory CD4+ T cells on a FACSAria II. To determine CMV serostatus, a Roche Elecsys assay was used that detects serum IgG against CMV pp150, pp28, p38 and p52. Once the samples were thawed, total CD4+ T cells were enriched through positive selection using CD4 magnetic microbeads. The samples came from a different study that was designed specifically to examine the CD4+ T cell memory repertoire. Following standard operating procedures, peripheral blood mononuclear cells were isolated and cryopreserved, while serum was kept at -80 degrees C. CD3-PerCP (BW264/56), CD4-APC (RPA-T4), CD45RO-PE (UCHT1) and CD8-Pacific Orange (3B5) antibodies were used for staining, and non-viable cells were excluded with Sytox blue.

Genomic DNA was extracted from sorted cells with the Quick-DNA Microprep Kit. Amplification of TCRbeta DNA was done with the immunoSEQ hsTCRbeta kit, following the protocol from the manufacturer. TCRbeta libraries were sequenced on an Illumina MiSeq instrument. The study's own analysis went as follows. Following removal of out-of-frame sequences, some 2 million distinct TCRbeta sequences were retained, with an average of around 67,000 per individual. Each individual was scored according to the count of over 150 previously reported CMV-associated TCRbeta sequences and the total productive distinct TCRbeta count. A beta-binomial model was reimplemented in Python, and scikit-learn random forests with default parameters were trained on data from the US cohort. Classifier performance on the Belgian cohort was summarized as median AUC with percentile confidence intervals calculated over 10,000 bootstrap iterations. Drawn from immuneACCESS, this table holds only the in-frame rearrangements with V and J called that TCRdb kept. Clones are partly lost; checked studies trace under half to an unresolved V gene and leave the rest unexplained. The V and J calls and clone size come from that table; D and trimming were worked out from the DNA. For this sample there are 46,000 or so clones; roughly 78% appear just once. 0.94% of the sample is taken by the ten largest.

The CDR3 runs 18 residues from the cysteine to the phenylalanine. CDR3 DNA only is kept here, 54 bases in frame from base 1. V gives up 1 base and J gives up 6 bases, and the segment between their germline ends measures 23 bases. For CDR1 and CDR2, the germline V gene lists SGHRS and YFSETQ. The chain joins TRBV5-1 to TRBJ1-5; the D gene is perhaps TRBD1, from 6 matching bases. Specimen: memory CD4+ T cells from blood. The receptor's source is an adult in good health and CMV-seronegative. The CDR3 protein sequence reads: CASSLSPQGSTDGQPQHF. In nucleotides, the sequence is TGCGCCAGCAGCTTGTCTCCGCAGGGGAGTACGGACGGTCAGCCCCAGCATTTT.